This entry concerns a single T cell receptor beta chain. This entry is derived from a study of blood T cell repertoires in COVID-19. Study details: The samples span acute and convalescent COVID-19 from the United States, Italy and Spain. PBMCs, B-cell-depleted T cells, or T cells provided the cDNA or gDNA that made up the material.

CDR3 size: 16 residues. The ends lost 5 bases at V and 3 bases at J; junction bases unmatched: 11. CDR1 is MNHNY and CDR2 is SVGAGI in the germline V gene (reference sequence). Original data processing: Counts of nucleated cells, estimated from reference gene primer amplification, were obtained. Sequencing was performed with immunoSEQ multiplex PCR; in TCRdb, only in-frame clones are kept and a portion is missing. V and J calls and clone size are copied from that table; D and trimming were computed from the DNA. The sample has fewer than 100,000 clones; about 86% are singletons. The chain is built from TRBV6-6 and TRBJ2-7; 9 bases align to TRBD1. Sequenced input: peripheral blood. The receptor was isolated from a man in his fifties or sixties with acute or convalescent COVID-19. CDR3: CASSLGQGRIIYEQYF. Here the CDR3 DNA reads TGTGCCAGCAGTCTCGGACAGGGGAGAATAATCTACGAGCAGTACTTC.